What follows are 20 T cell receptor beta chains derived from one specimen sequenced in a study of T cells in tuberculosis. Assay: immunoSEQ multiplex PCR; the TCRdb copy retains only in-frame clones and omits some. The table shows some 5,000 clones, with approximately 97% occurring only once. Time point indicated: new active TB diagnosis, blood taken before or within 7 days of starting treatment. The sample in question was PBMCs, obtained at tuberculosis diagnosis. Receptors were obtained from an adult with tuberculosis.

The chain recombines TRBV15 with TRBJ2-2, with D hard to call. V was clipped by 0 bases and J by 2 bases, with 10 bases between them. The CDR3 consists of 16 residues. CDR1 and CDR2 from the germline V gene are LNHNV and YYDKDF (reference sequence). Here the CDR3 DNA reads TGTGCCACCAGCAGAGATTTTAACAGTAACACCGGGGAGCTGTTTTTT. Translated: CATSRDFNSNTGELFF.

CDR3: CASSPRRDRERRNIQYF. In DNA, the CDR3 is TGTGCCAGCAGCCCTAGGCGGGACAGGGAACGAAGGAACATTCAGTACTTC. The rearrangement uses TRBV7-7 and TRBJ2-4; TRBD1 matches at 9 bases. Germline CDR1 and CDR2: SSHAT and FNYEAQ (reference sequence). V lost 5 bases to trimming and J lost 7 bases; unmatched junction nucleotides: 15. The CDR3 totals 17 residues. The full variable domain, in which reference TRBV7-7 and TRBJ2-4 provide the parts outside the CDR3, is GAGVSQSPRYKVTKRGQDVTLRCDPISSHATLYWYQQALGQGPEFLTYFNYEAQPDKSGLPSDRFSAERPEGSISTLTIQRTEQRDSAMYRCASSPRRDRERRNIQYFGAGTRLSVL.

The chain has TRBV7-9 and TRBJ2-7, with 11 bases identical to TRBD2. This CDR3 is built from 15 residues. Germline CDR1 is SEHNR and CDR2 is FQNEAQ (reference sequence). After removal of 5 bases from V and 1 base from J, the junction contained 4 bases not matched to a gene. CDR3 protein: CASSPGTSGSYEQYF. CDR3 nucleotide sequence: TGTGCCAGCAGCCCCGGGACTAGCGGATCCTACGAGCAGTACTTC.

The genes are TRBV5-5 and TRBJ1-2, with D unresolved. The CDR3 is 13 residues long. Trimming shortened V by 4 bases and J by 1 base, and 8 bases separated the two germline ends. From germline, CDR1 is SGHKS and CDR2 YYEKEE (reference sequence). CDR3 sequence: CASSEAINYGYTF. The CDR3 DNA reads TGTGCCAGCAGCGAGGCAATTAACTATGGCTACACCTTC.

The chain joins TRBV6-5 to TRBJ2-7; 12 nucleotides line up with TRBD2. The CDR3 is made up of 14 amino acids. Unmatched junction bases numbered 3, after V lost 3 bases and J lost 6 bases. Per the germline V gene, CDR1 is MNHEY and CDR2 is SVGAGI. The DNA for the CDR3 is TGTGCCAGCAGTTATGGGGGACTAGCGGGCGAGCAGTACTTC. Its protein product is CASSYGGLAGEQYF.

The table lists this clone with a count of one. The chain recombines TRBV4-1 with TRBJ2-5; D remains ambiguous. From germline, CDR1 is MGHRA and CDR2 YSYEKL. The V gene lost 4 bases and the J gene lost 2 bases, with 14 bases spanning the gap. The CDR3 sequence is 15 residues long. This chain's CDR3 is CASSLRYLGQETQYF. The CDR3 nucleotides are TGCGCCAGCAGCCTGAGGTACCTCGGGCAAGAGACCCAGTACTTC.

The chain is built from TRBV9 and TRBJ2-1; 7 bases are a match to TRBD1. V was pared by 4 bases and J by 3 bases, with 10 bases of the junction left unmatched. Germline loops: CDR1 SGDLS, CDR2 YYNGEE. The CDR3 is made up of 16 amino acids. The CDR3 DNA sequence: TGTGCCAGCAGCCCGCGGAGAGGGGGCGGCTACAATGAGCAGTTCTTC. Amino acids: CASSPRRGGGYNEQFF.

The chain recombines TRBV5-6 with TRBJ2-5; D is unresolved. CDR1 and CDR2 from the germline V gene are SGHDT and YYEEEE. Trimming cost V 0 bases and J 7 bases, with 13 bases left between them. There are 14 residues in the CDR3. The DNA of the CDR3 is TGTGCCAGCAGCTTGGGGTCTACACCAGGGACCCAGTACTTC. It yields the protein CASSLGSTPGTQYF. The whole variable domain, remainder taken from reference TRBV5-6 and TRBJ2-5, is DAGVTQSPTHLIKTRGQQVTLRCSPKSGHDTVSWYQQALGQGPQFIFQYYEEEERQRGNFPDRFSGHQFPNYSSELNVNALLLGDSALYLCASSLGSTPGTQYFGPGTRLLVL.

The chain uses TRBV4-1 and TRBJ1-2; 8 bases line up with TRBD1. The CDR3 spans 17 residues. Germline V gene lookup returns CDR1 MGHRA and CDR2 YSYEKL. J gave up 8 bases and V 4 bases, and 18 bases lay outside the gene matches. The chain's CDR3 is CASSREVVGTGVIGYTF. The CDR3 DNA follows: TGCGCCAGCAGCCGCGAGGTAGTAGGGACAGGAGTCATCGGCTACACCTTC.

This chain uses TRBV7-6 with TRBJ2-1; TRBD2 agrees at 9 bases. This CDR3 has 16 residues. Germline loops: CDR1 SGHVS, CDR2 FNYEAQ. The junction had 9 bases not matched to a gene; V was cut back by 6 bases and J by 3 bases. The CDR3 sequence is CASSKQLAGYYNEQFF. CDR3 bases: TGTGCCAGCAGTAAGCAGCTAGCGGGATACTACAATGAGCAGTTCTTC.

The chain uses TRBV7-2 and TRBJ1-2; the D is unclear. The CDR3 is 15 residues long. Trimming left V 0 bases short and J 0 bases short, with 8 bases between. In germline, CDR1 is SGHTA, CDR2 FQGNSA. This CDR3 reads CASSLALGANYGYTF. The CDR3 DNA sequence: TGTGCCAGCAGCTTAGCATTGGGCGCTAACTATGGCTACACCTTC.

The chain uses TRBV5-1 and TRBJ1-1; D is unresolved. CDR3 length: 13 residues. Germline V gene data show CDR1 as SGHRS and CDR2 as YFSETQ. The germline V and J ends were trimmed by 0 bases and 1 base, with 4 bases remaining between them. The CDR3 nucleotides are TGCGCCAGCAGCTTGGCAGGGAACACTGAAGCTTTCTTT. Encoded protein: CASSLAGNTEAFF.

J is TRBJ2-2 and V is TRBV27; possibly TRBD1 for D (5 bases). The ends were cut back, 6 bases at V and 2 bases at J, with 10 bases in the middle. The CDR3 totals 14 residues. Germline-derived CDR1 and CDR2 are MNHEY and SMNVEV (reference sequence). The CDR3 DNA follows: TGTGCCAGCAGGTGGGGCCTAAACACCGGGGAGCTGTTTTTT. It encodes CASRWGLNTGELFF.

The genes are TRBV6-6 and TRBJ1-5; TRBD1 might be the D (6 bases). Trimming stripped 11 bases from V and 3 bases from J, with 17 bases between. The CDR3 has 14 residues. Germline V lookup: CDR1 MNHNY, CDR2 SVGAGI (reference sequence). The DNA for the CDR3 is TGTGCCGGGGGCCGAGTAGGGGACAATCAGCCCCAGCATTTT. Its translation: CAGGRVGDNQPQHF.

The gene calls are TRBV25-1 and TRBJ2-5; 8 bases align to TRBD2. The CDR3 extends over 15 amino acids. Germline trimming cut 6 bases from V and 1 base from J; bases unmatched to any gene: 7. Germline V gene data show CDR1 as MGHDK and CDR2 as SYGVNS. The CDR3 protein is CASSSGRGVQETQYF. Here the CDR3 DNA reads TGTGCCAGCAGCTCCGGGAGGGGGGTCCAAGAGACCCAGTACTTC.

This chain joins TRBV27 and TRBJ2-5, with a tentative D call TRBD1 (5 bases). CDR3 length: 14 amino acids. Trimming removed 0 bases at V and 5 bases at J, with 10 bases between. The germline V gene encodes CDR1 MNHEY and CDR2 SMNVEV (reference sequence). CDR3: CASSLSTGDETQYF. DNA of the CDR3: TGTGCCAGCAGTTTATCAACAGGTGACGAGACCCAGTACTTC.

The gene calls are TRBV14 and TRBJ1-4; 8 nucleotides match TRBD1. V lost 6 bases, J lost 3 bases, and 3 bases stayed unmatched. The V gene's germline CDR1 is SGHDN and CDR2 FVKESK. The CDR3 has 14 amino acids. The CDR3 bases are TGTGCCAGCAGGGGGACAGGCTCTAATGAAAAACTGTTTTTT. This gives the protein CASRGTGSNEKLFF. Supplemented by reference TRBV14 and TRBJ1-4, the full variable domain reads EAGVTQFPSHSVIEKGQTVTLRCDPISGHDNLYWYRRVMGKEIKFLLHFVKESKQDESGMPNNRFLAERTGGTYSTLKVQPAELEDSGVYFCASRGTGSNEKLFFGSGTQLSVL.

This sequence joins TRBV6-1 and TRBJ1-1; 7 bases line up with TRBD1. Germline CDR1 MNHNS, CDR2 SASEGT. The J segment lost 2 bases and the V segment lost 3 bases, leaving 12 bases of the junction unmatched. The CDR3 has 17 residues. The CDR3 DNA reads TGTGCCAGCAGTGAGTCCTTGGGGACAGCGCAAAACACTGAAGCTTTCTTT. Protein product: CASSESLGTAQNTEAFF.

The chain employs TRBV30 and TRBJ2-3; weak D call: TRBD1 (5 bases). This CDR3 region has 17 residues. Germline CDR1 is GTSNPN and CDR2 is SVGIG (reference sequence). Trimming left V 0 bases short and J 2 bases short, with 18 bases between. DNA for the CDR3: TGTGCCTGGAGTGTACCAGGGTCCCACGGATTCACAGATACGCAGTATTTT. It specifies CAWSVPGSHGFTDTQYF.

The chain uses TRBV10-1 and TRBJ2-7, with D possibly being TRBD1 (6 bases). Trimming stripped 2 bases from V and 0 bases from J, with 17 bases between. CDR3 length: 17 amino acids. Germline V lookup: CDR1 WNHNN, CDR2 SYGVQD (reference sequence). For the CDR3, the DNA is TGCGCCAGCAGTGAGCCGGTACAGGGATGGAACTCCTACGAGCAGTACTTC. This translates into CASSEPVQGWNSYEQYF.